One sample yielded the 20 T cell receptor beta chains listed below, sequenced in a study of cytomegalovirus exposure and HLA in healthy donors. PCR employed 60 Vbeta and 13 Jbeta primers. This table comes from immunoSEQ multiplex PCR, and its TCRdb copy is limited to in-frame clones, with some not included. The repertoire holds 100,000 or so clones, with approximately 81% as singletons. The material sequenced was PBMCs. The origin of the receptors is a female donor in good health and CMV-seropositive.

The rearrangement joins TRBV4-1 to TRBJ2-7; D is possibly TRBD1 (6 bases). Germline V gene data show CDR1 as MGHRA and CDR2 as YSYEKL. The V gene lost 1 base and the J gene lost 3 bases, with 10 bases spanning the gap. CDR3 length: 14 residues. Here the CDR3 DNA reads TGCGCCAGCAGCCAAGCCCCCAGGGGCTACGAGCAGTACTTC. Encoded protein: CASSQAPRGYEQYF.

The V gene is TRBV27, the J gene TRBJ2-1; 11 positions agree with TRBD1. Per germline, CDR1 MNHEY and CDR2 SMNVEV (reference sequence). This CDR3 has 16 residues. The trim removed 2 bases at V and 7 bases at J, leaving 7 bases unmatched. CDR3 amino acids: CASSLEGQGARNEQFF. CDR3 bases: TGTGCCAGCAGTTTAGAAGGACAGGGGGCGCGAAATGAGCAGTTCTTC.

This clone was counted a few times. The chain couples TRBV4-3 to TRBJ2-2; TRBD1 might be the D (5 bases). The CDR3 covers 15 residues. Germline CDR1 and CDR2: LGHNA and YSLEER. Trimming took off 0 bases at V and 5 bases at J, with 10 bases between the two ends. CDR3 bases: TGCGCCAGCAGCCAAGAGCCGACAGTGACCGGGGAGCTGTTTTTT. Translation gives CASSQEPTVTGELFF.

The rearrangement uses TRBV4-2 and TRBJ1-4, with 7 bases fitting TRBD1. There are 16 residues in the CDR3. J was trimmed by 3 bases and V by 4 bases; bases with no gene match: 8. The germline CDR1 and CDR2 sequences are LGHNA and YNFKEQ. CDR3 sequence: CASSRRGQTSNEKLFF. The CDR3 DNA is TGTGCCAGCAGCCGAAGGGGACAGACTTCTAATGAAAAACTGTTTTTT.

The chain joins TRBV5-4 to TRBJ2-1, with 9 bases matching TRBD2. The CDR3 extends over 15 amino acids. Germline CDR1 reads SGHNT; CDR2 reads YYREEE (reference sequence). Germline trimming cut 4 bases from V and 0 bases from J; bases unmatched to any gene: 2. The CDR3 nucleotides read TGTGCCAGCAGCCTTAGCGGGGGCTCCTACAATGAGCAGTTCTTC. As protein: CASSLSGGSYNEQFF.

The J gene is TRBJ2-3, the V gene TRBV19, with TRBD2 matching 13 bases. This CDR3 is built from 17 residues. The V and J ends lost 4 bases and 4 bases, in that order; junction bases with no gene match: 8. In germline, CDR1 is LNHDA, CDR2 SQIVND (reference sequence). The CDR3 region is CASSTRTSGRKADTQYF. The CDR3, as DNA: TGTGCCAGTAGTACCCGGACTAGCGGGAGAAAGGCAGATACGCAGTATTTT.

The V gene is TRBV23-1, the J gene TRBJ1-2; TRBD1 aligns across 7 bases. TRBV23-1 is sorted into the ORF group, with uncertain function. The V segment lost 0 bases and the J segment 5 bases; nucleotides outside the gene matches: 9. The CDR3 extends over 16 amino acids. CDR3: CASSQSRQGIRYGYTF. The CDR3 bases are TGCGCCAGCAGTCAATCCCGACAGGGTATCAGGTATGGCTACACCTTC.

Note on this clone: One end of the junction fails to match germline, which may point to a read error. The chain links TRBV5-6 to TRBJ2-6; the D gene is possibly TRBD1 (5 bases). This CDR3 region has 18 residues. Germline V lookup: CDR1 SGHDT, CDR2 YYEEEE. CDR3 DNA: TGTGCCAGCAGCTTGTTTCGTTTCAGCCACTCTGGGGCCAACGGCCTGACTTTC. It specifies CASSLFRFSHSGANGLTF.

In its sample, this clone was seen once. The chain has TRBV2 and TRBJ2-5, with TRBD1 matching over 7 bases. V shed 6 bases and J 5 bases; nucleotides not matched to a gene: 15. The germline CDR1 and CDR2 sequences are SNHLY and FYNNEI. The CDR3 spans 16 residues. The CDR3 bases are TGTGCCAGCAGCGGCCCGTCGACAGGGACGGGCGAGACCCAGTACTTC. This codes for CASSGPSTGTGETQYF.

The J gene is TRBJ2-5, the V gene TRBV9, with 7 positions matching TRBD1. The closer fit of TRBJ2-7 to the DNA end suggests the J call may be wrong. The germline CDR1 and CDR2 sequences are SGDLS and YYNGEE. This CDR3 has 14 amino acids. CDR3 amino acids: CASSVGTGVFEQYF. For the CDR3, the DNA is TGTGCCAGCAGCGTAGGCACAGGGGTCTTCGAGCAGTACTTC.

The V and J genes are TRBV30 and TRBJ2-5; 8 nucleotides match TRBD2. The CDR3 length is 14 residues. Germline CDR1 is GTSNPN and CDR2 is SVGIG (reference sequence). The junction had 9 bases not matched to a gene; V was cut back by 4 bases and J by 5 bases. CDR3 in DNA: TGTGCCTGGACCCCCGGGAGGGCTGGGGAGACCCAGTACTTC. It is translated as CAWTPGRAGETQYF.

This sequence joins TRBV7-8 and TRBJ2-3, with TRBD2 matching over 7 bases. V lost 5 bases and J lost 5; bases outside the gene matches: 7. Germline V gene data show CDR1 as SGHVS and CDR2 as FQNEAQ. The CDR3 totals 14 residues. CDR3 sequence (DNA): TGTGCCAGCAGCGGGAGGGCCTATGGAGATACGCAGTATTTT. The encoded protein is CASSGRAYGDTQYF.

In this sample, this clone turned up a few times. The V and J genes are TRBV7-8 and TRBJ1-5; TRBD1 is a possible D gene (6 bases). From germline, CDR1 is SGHVS and CDR2 FQNEAQ. There are 16 residues in the CDR3. V was shortened by 0 bases and J by 2 bases, with 11 bases between the two germline ends. The CDR3 coding sequence is TGTGCCAGCAGCTTAGCGGGGGGGGCAGGCAATCAGCCCCAGCATTTT. Translating it yields CASSLAGGAGNQPQHF.

The CDR3 region has the DNA TGTGCCAGCAGCTTGGGGCGGGGTCAGCCCCAGCATTTT. It translates to CASSLGRGQPQHF. The rearrangement uses TRBV7-6 and TRBJ1-5; weak D call: TRBD1 (5 bases). V gave up 3 bases and J gave up 6 bases, with 9 bases separating them. The CDR3 has 13 amino acids. Germline V gene lookup returns CDR1 SGHVS and CDR2 FNYEAQ.

This clone has just a few counts. This chain links TRBV7-8 with TRBJ1-3, with 8 bases that match TRBD1. CDR1 and CDR2 from the germline V gene are SGHVS and FQNEAQ. J lost 3 bases, V lost 5 bases, and 6 bases had no gene match. This CDR3 contains 15 residues. The CDR3 reads CASSVQGVGGNTIYF. CDR3 nucleotides: TGTGCCAGCAGCGTACAGGGGGTGGGTGGAAACACCATATATTTT.

The chain joins TRBV11-2 to TRBJ2-1; 12 nucleotides align to TRBD2. V was clipped by 4 bases and J by 8 bases; unmatched bases: 9. CDR3 length: 16 residues. CDR1 SGHAT and CDR2 FQNNGV come from the germline V gene. The CDR3 nucleotides are TGTGCCAGCAGCTCCGCTCTAGCGGGGGGGCAGTATGAGCAGTTCTTC. Translated, it gives CASSSALAGGQYEQFF.

This clone was observed a single time. This chain joins TRBV19 and TRBJ1-4; D is unclear. CDR1 is LNHDA, CDR2 SQIVND, per germline (reference sequence). The CDR3 has 14 residues. Deletions cut 3 bases from V and 5 bases from J, with 10 bases between. CDR3 nucleotide sequence: TGTGCCAGTAGTATCGGGTCGCAAAATGAAAAACTGTTTTTT. This translates into CASSIGSQNEKLFF.

The genes are TRBV19 and TRBJ2-1; 8 bases fit TRBD1. Trimming took 3 bases from V and 2 from J; bases not matched to a gene: 3. Germline V gives CDR1 LNHDA, CDR2 SQIVND (reference sequence). This CDR3 contains 15 residues. The CDR3 bases are TGTGCCAGTAGTATGTCAGGGGGCCCCTACAATGAGCAGTTCTTC. This translates into CASSMSGGPYNEQFF.

This rearrangement joins TRBV14 to TRBJ1-1, with TRBD1 as a possible D gene (6 bases). V lost 5 bases, J lost 1 base, and 8 bases lay in between. Germline-derived CDR1 and CDR2 are SGHDN and FVKESK. This CDR3 contains 13 residues. In nucleotides, the CDR3 is TGTGCCAGCAGCTTGACAGGGAACACTGAAGCTTTCTTT. It yields the protein CASSLTGNTEAFF.

A note on this clone: Compared with germline, one end of the junction differs, possibly owing to a read error. CDR3 coding DNA: TGCGCCAGCAGCTTGGACGGACTGGTCAAAAACAGTCAGTACTTC. Amino acids: CASSLDGLVKNSQYF. This chain uses TRBV5-1 with TRBJ2-4, with a tentative D call TRBD2 (5 bases). CDR1 is SGHRS and CDR2 is YFSETQ in the germline V gene. This CDR3 is built from 15 residues.